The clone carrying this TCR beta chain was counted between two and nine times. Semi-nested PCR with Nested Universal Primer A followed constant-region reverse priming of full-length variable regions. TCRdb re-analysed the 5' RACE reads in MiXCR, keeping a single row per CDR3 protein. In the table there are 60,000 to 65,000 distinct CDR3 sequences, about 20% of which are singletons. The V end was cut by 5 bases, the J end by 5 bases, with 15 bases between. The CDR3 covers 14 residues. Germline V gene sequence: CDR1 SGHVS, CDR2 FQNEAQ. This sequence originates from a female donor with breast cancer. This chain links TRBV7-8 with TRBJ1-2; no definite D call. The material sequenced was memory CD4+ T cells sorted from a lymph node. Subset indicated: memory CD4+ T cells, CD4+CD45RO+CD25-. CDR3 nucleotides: TGTGCCAGCAGCCTGATGGGTTCGGCTTATGGCTACACCTTC. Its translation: CASSLMGSAYGYTF.